This TCR beta chain is drawn from a study of OX40 agonist ivuxolimab in advanced cancers. Study context: Patient treatment consisted of intravenous ivuxolimab administration every 2 weeks at 0.01 to 10 mg/kg.

Details on this clone: As yet, its antigen is unknown.

Notes on the study in general: Compared with others, partial responders at 0.1-3.0 mg/kg displayed clonal expansion among the lowest.

The sampling schedule covered blood at baseline, cycle 4 day 1, and cycle 7 day 1. This CDR3 is built from 15 residues. The V and J ends lost 3 bases and 9 bases, in that order; junction bases with no gene match: 12. Germline V gives CDR1 SGHRS, CDR2 YFSETQ. Assay used: immunoSEQ multiplex PCR; TCRdb lists only in-frame clones, some missing. This table holds under 85,000 clones, 80% to 90% found once. The sequence derives from an adult with an advanced solid tumor such as melanoma, head and neck, liver or kidney cancer. The sample consisted of CD4+ or CD8+ T cells sorted from blood, taken in a trial of the OX40 agonist ivuxolimab. The chain carries TRBV5-1 and TRBJ1-1, with TRBD1 matching over 9 bases. The CDR3 loop reads CASSSDGTGWPKAFF. CDR3 nucleotide sequence: TGCGCCAGCAGCTCGGACGGGACAGGGTGGCCCAAAGCTTTCTTT.